The T cell receptor beta chain described here comes from a study of post-analysis software for immune sequencing data. Study in general: Disease trajectories encompassed relapsing-remitting, secondary progressive and progressive-relapsing multiple sclerosis.

The CDR3 covers 12 residues. Per germline, CDR1 SEHNR and CDR2 FQNEAQ (reference sequence). The germline V and J ends were trimmed by 11 bases and 1 base, with 10 bases remaining between them. A note on this clonotype: Its antigen is as yet unknown.

General study points: Patients used about 5 TRBV segments, including TRBV5-6, TRBV5-1 and TRBV20-1, more often than controls.

Researchers reported that TCR beta cDNA libraries carried unique molecular identifiers. MiXCR, applied by TCRdb to the PCR reads, yields one record per CDR3 protein. The sample yields about 540,000 distinct CDR3 sequences, approximately 34% seen once. This sequence joins TRBV7-9 and TRBJ2-3; possible D gene TRBD2, 5 bases. This TCR was recovered from a girl between 2 and 17 years old with multiple sclerosis. Sequenced: blood. This CDR3 is CAGMGGTDTQYF. CDR3 nucleotides: TGTGCCGGCATGGGAGGCACAGATACGCAGTATTTT.